These 23 T cell receptor beta chains were sequenced from one sample in a study of brain T cells in children with intractable seizures. TCRdb's table, derived via immunoSEQ multiplex PCR, lists solely in-frame clones and lacks some. This sample carries 300,000 to 400,000 clones, over 90% of them seen once, and the ten largest clones take roughly 5.8%. Time point meaning: blood from clinic visit 5 months post-surgery; TSC patient then seizure free. This sample comprised peripheral blood, obtained 4 to 6 months after surgery. The receptors stem from a boy less than two years old with tuberous sclerosis and intractable seizures.

The chain couples TRBV3-1 (or the pseudogene TRBV3-2) to TRBJ1-2; D unclear. This CDR3 contains 11 residues. V shed 1 base and J shed 8 bases, with 5 bases lying between them. Germline V CDR1 and CDR2: LGHDT, YNNKEL (reference sequence). Here the CDR3 reads CASSQGGGYTF. CDR3 sequence (DNA): TGTGCCAGCAGCCAAGGGGGAGGCTACACCTTC.

The chain links TRBV7-9 to TRBJ1-1; no firm D call. The CDR3 has 13 amino acids. The V and J ends lost 3 bases and 7 bases respectively, with 12 bases between them. Germline V gene lookup returns CDR1 SEHNR and CDR2 FQNEAQ (reference sequence). CDR3 in amino acids: CASSFGRVNEAFF. The CDR3 DNA is TGTGCCAGCAGCTTCGGCCGCGTTAATGAAGCTTTCTTT.

This chain uses TRBV10-3 with TRBJ2-3; D unresolved. V lost 4 bases to trimming and J lost 0 bases, with 8 bases between them. Germline CDR1 reads ENHRY; CDR2 reads SYGVKD. The CDR3 sequence is 14 residues long. The CDR3 DNA reads TGTGCCATCAGTGGGGGTTATAGCACAGATACGCAGTATTTT. It codes for CAISGGYSTDTQYF.

The chain couples TRBV9 to TRBJ2-1, with D perhaps TRBD2 (5 bases). This CDR3 contains 14 residues. Germline V lookup: CDR1 SGDLS, CDR2 YYNGEE. V dropped 3 bases and J dropped 7 bases, with 14 bases sitting between them. The CDR3 region has the DNA TGTGCCAGCAGCGGGGTTCTAGCTAGTAATGAGCAGTTCTTC. Translation: CASSGVLASNEQFF. Using reference TRBV9 and TRBJ2-1 for the parts outside the CDR3, the full variable domain is DSGVTQTPKHLITATGQRVTLRCSPRSGDLSVYWYQQSLDQGLQFLIQYYNGEERAKGNILERFSAQQFPDLHSELNLSSLELGDSALYFCASSGVLASNEQFFGPGTRLTVL.

This rearrangement joins TRBV11-1 to TRBJ2-1; 10 nucleotides match TRBD1. Germline CDR1 reads SGHAT; CDR2 reads FQDESV (reference sequence). This CDR3 contains 15 residues. Trimming took 5 bases from V and 6 from J; bases not matched to a gene: 7. The chain's CDR3 is CASSLGQGRGNEQFF. For the CDR3, the DNA is TGTGCCAGCAGCCTGGGACAGGGGAGGGGCAATGAGCAGTTCTTC.

This clone has only a few counts. The sample holds other DNA sequences that translate to the same CDR3. The rearrangement links TRBV27 to TRBJ1-1, with a possible D match to TRBD1 (5 bases). CDR1 and CDR2 from the germline V gene are MNHEY and SMNVEV (reference sequence). Trimming pared 0 bases from V and 0 bases from J, leaving 8 bases between. The CDR3 is 15 residues long. The CDR3 sequence is CASSLSKGVNTEAFF. The CDR3 coding sequence is TGTGCCAGCAGTTTATCGAAAGGGGTGAACACTGAAGCTTTCTTT.

The chain couples TRBV30 to TRBJ1-2, with 7 bases lining up with TRBD1. The V and J ends lost 6 bases and 6 bases, in that order; junction bases with no gene match: 10. The CDR3 covers 13 residues. Germline-derived CDR1 and CDR2 are GTSNPN and SVGIG (reference sequence). CDR3 nucleotides: TGTGCCTGCAGACAGGGAGATTGGGATGGCTACACCTTC. It specifies CACRQGDWDGYTF.

This chain links TRBV19 with TRBJ2-7, with a tentative D call TRBD2 (6 bases). Trimming took off 3 bases at V and 0 bases at J, with 12 bases between the two ends. The CDR3 runs 15 residues. Germline values: CDR1 LNHDA, CDR2 SQIVND (reference sequence). CDR3 bases: TGTGCCAGTAGTATTTCCCCTAGCGACTCCTACGAGCAGTACTTC. Residues: CASSISPSDSYEQYF.

This chain joins TRBV5-1 and TRBJ1-1; tentatively, D is TRBD1 (5 bases). The V end was cut by 5 bases, the J end by 8 bases, with 16 bases between. This CDR3 has 13 amino acids. The germline CDR1 and CDR2 sequences are SGHRS and YFSETQ. The CDR3 DNA reads as TGCGCCAGCAGAACTACAGGCAGAGTGGAAGCTTTCTTT. This translates into CASRTTGRVEAFF. Combining the CDR3 with reference TRBV5-1 and TRBJ1-1 gives the whole variable domain KAGVTQTPRYLIKTRGQQVTLSCSPISGHRSVSWYQQTPGQGLQFLFEYFSETQRNKGNFPGRFSGRQFSNSRSEMNVSTLELGDSALYLCASRTTGRVEAFFGQGTRLTVV.

The rearrangement joins TRBV2 to TRBJ2-1; 8 bases are a match to TRBD1. V trimming: 3 bases; J trimming: 8 bases; junction bases outside the gene matches: 3. From germline, CDR1 is SNHLY and CDR2 FYNNEI. CDR3 length: 13 residues. The CDR3 DNA reads TGTGCCAGCAGTGACAGGGGGCGCGATGAGCAGTTCTTC. This codes for CASSDRGRDEQFF.

This rearrangement joins TRBV10-3 to TRBJ1-1; the D is unclear. Germline CDR1 and CDR2: ENHRY and SYGVKD. The CDR3 sequence is 15 residues long. Between the trimmed V and J ends, which lost 2 bases and 1 base, there was a span of 11 bases. The CDR3 sequence: CAISEPRLGNTEAFF. In nucleotides, the CDR3 is TGTGCCATCAGTGAGCCGCGACTGGGGAACACTGAAGCTTTCTTT.

J is TRBJ2-7 and V is TRBV30, with D tentatively TRBD1 or TRBD2 (6 bases each). V was pared by 2 bases and J by 3 bases, with 14 bases between. The CDR3 runs to 14 residues. In germline, CDR1 is GTSNPN, CDR2 SVGIG (reference sequence). The CDR3 DNA sequence: TGTGCCTGGAGTTTTGGGGGGCAGGGCTACGAGCAGTACTTC. This codes for CAWSFGGQGYEQYF.

The rearrangement uses TRBV4-2 and TRBJ2-7; a weak D match, TRBD2 (6 bases). The germline V gene encodes CDR1 LGHNA and CDR2 YNFKEQ. The CDR3 runs to 15 residues. Trimming removed 3 bases from V and 0 bases from J, with 12 bases in between. The CDR3 reads CASSQGMTSSYEQYF. DNA for the CDR3: TGTGCCAGCAGCCAGGGCATGACTAGCTCCTACGAGCAGTACTTC.

V is TRBV30 and J is TRBJ1-5; TRBD1 aligns across 7 bases. Looked up from germline, CDR1 is GTSNPN and CDR2 is SVGIG (reference sequence). Trimming at V came to 4 bases and at J to 4 bases, leaving 1 base not matched to a gene. The CDR3 contains 12 residues. CDR3: CAWKTGNQPQHF. The DNA of the CDR3 is TGTGCCTGGAAGACAGGGAATCAGCCCCAGCATTTT.

This chain connects TRBV6-6 to TRBJ1-1; tentatively, D is TRBD1 (5 bases). CDR3 size: 12 residues. Per germline, CDR1 MNHNY and CDR2 SVGAGI (reference sequence). V shed 7 bases and J shed 5 bases, with 11 bases lying between them. The CDR3 DNA is TGTGCCAGCACCGACGGGGGTACTGAAGCTTTCTTT. Its translation: CASTDGGTEAFF.

This sequence joins TRBV11-3 and TRBJ1-1; a possible D gene is TRBD1 (6 bases). Germline CDR1 SGHNT, CDR2 YENEEA. The CDR3 extends over 16 amino acids. Between the trimmed V and J ends, which lost 0 bases and 5 bases, there was a span of 16 bases. CDR3 residues: CASSLDRLQGRTEAFF. The CDR3 DNA is TGTGCCAGCAGCTTAGATAGGTTGCAGGGGAGAACTGAAGCTTTCTTT. Based on the CDR3 plus reference TRBV11-3 and TRBJ1-1, the full variable domain is EAGVVQSPRYKIIEKKQPVAFWCNPISGHNTLYWYLQNLGQGPELLIRYENEEAVDDSQLPKDRFSAERLKGVDSTLKIQPAELGDSAVYLCASSLDRLQGRTEAFFGQGTRLTVV.

V usage is TRBV15 and J usage is TRBJ2-3; D unresolved. Trimming took 3 bases from V and 5 from J, leaving 15 bases between them. Germline V gene lookup returns CDR1 LNHNV and CDR2 YYDKDF (reference sequence). This CDR3 region has 15 residues. The CDR3 spells CATSSPAWARDTQYF. The CDR3 region has the DNA TGTGCCACCAGCAGCCCTGCATGGGCCAGAGATACGCAGTATTTT. Drawing the rest from reference TRBV15 and TRBJ2-3, the complete variable domain is DAMVIQNPRYQVTQFGKPVTLSCSQTLNHNVMYWYQQKSSQAPKLLFHYYDKDFNNEADTPDNFQSRRPNTSFCFLDIRSPGLGDTAMYLCATSSPAWARDTQYFGPGTRLTVL.

In its sample, this clone was seen a few times. This sequence joins TRBV19 and TRBJ2-7; 8 nucleotides align to TRBD1. J was trimmed by 5 bases and V by 3 bases; bases with no gene match: 9. The germline V gene has CDR1 LNHDA and CDR2 SQIVND (reference sequence). The CDR3 has 15 amino acids. In DNA form, the CDR3 reads TGTGCCAGTAGTATTTCCGGACAGGGAGAGAACGAGCAGTACTTC. It is translated as CASSISGQGENEQYF.

The genes are TRBV10-3 and TRBJ1-5, with 8 bases identical to TRBD1. The CDR3 runs to 14 residues. CDR1 ENHRY and CDR2 SYGVKD come from the germline V gene. The V gene end was trimmed by 2 bases and the J gene end by 7 bases; junction bases not matched to a gene: 4. CDR3 coding DNA: TGTGCCATCAGTGAGCACAGGGGGGAACAGCCCCAGCATTTT. Protein product: CAISEHRGEQPQHF.

This chain joins TRBV5-4 and TRBJ1-2; no clear D. Germline assignment: CDR1 SGHNT and CDR2 YYREEE (reference sequence). The germline V and J ends were trimmed by 1 base and 8 bases, with 15 bases remaining between them. The CDR3 is 14 residues long. CDR3 sequence reads: CASSLILGARGYTF. The CDR3 nucleotides are TGTGCCAGCAGCTTGATCCTCGGAGCTCGCGGCTACACCTTC.

This clone was found a few times. At one boundary the junction diverges from the germline segment, which might be a read error. This chain joins TRBV7-7 and TRBJ2-7; D is unclear. Germline V gene sequence: CDR1 SSHAT, CDR2 FNYEAQ (reference sequence). There are 14 residues in the CDR3. As DNA, the CDR3 is TGTGCTAGCAGCTTAGACTGGAGACCCAACGAGCAGTACTTC. The encoded protein is CASSLDWRPNEQYF.

The chain employs TRBV28 and TRBJ2-1, with 8 bases matching TRBD2. J gave up 5 bases and V 5 bases, and 14 bases lay outside the gene matches. The CDR3 spans 17 residues. Germline values: CDR1 MDHEN, CDR2 SYDVKM. CDR3 protein: CASSPAWGREVHNEQFF. The DNA of the CDR3 is TGTGCCAGCAGTCCAGCCTGGGGGCGGGAGGTCCACAATGAGCAGTTCTTC.

This clone occurred once. The chain combines TRBV6-6 with TRBJ2-1; D possibly corresponds to TRBD2 (6 bases). The CDR3 loop spans 15 amino acids. CDR1 is MNHNY, CDR2 SVGAGI, per germline (reference sequence). Trimming shortened V by 0 bases and J by 4 bases, and 10 bases separated the two germline ends. CDR3 protein: CASSYSGDFYNEQFF. DNA of the CDR3: TGTGCCAGCAGTTACTCGGGGGACTTTTACAATGAGCAGTTCTTC.